This T cell receptor beta chain was profiled in a study of T cell responses to AZD1222 COVID-19 vaccine. From germline, CDR1 is SGHTA and CDR2 FQGNSA. The CDR3 has 13 residues. V gave up 4 bases and J gave up 6 bases, with 10 bases separating them. With respect to this clone: Its antigen remains unknown.

Study observations and caveats: Compared with day 0, the breadth and depth of the Spike-specific TCR repertoire rose significantly after two doses of AZD1222. Dominant CD4 TCR responses targeted spike regions 160-218 and 743-854. White British people made up most donors, females outnumbered males, and clonal diversity was possibly underestimated. Repertoire collection took place solely once the T cell response had peaked.

TCRdb's table, derived via immunoSEQ multiplex PCR, lists solely in-frame clones and lacks some. The sample records 120,000 or so clones, more than 85% being singletons. Sequencing used peripheral blood, obtained on day 0 of MenACWY control vaccination. The chain combines TRBV7-2 with TRBJ2-1; TRBD2 might be the D (5 bases). This TCR was sampled from an adult in good health. Written as DNA, the CDR3 is TGTGCCAGCAGCTCCGGGGTCTCCAATGAGCAGTTCTTC. Amino acid sequence: CASSSGVSNEQFF.